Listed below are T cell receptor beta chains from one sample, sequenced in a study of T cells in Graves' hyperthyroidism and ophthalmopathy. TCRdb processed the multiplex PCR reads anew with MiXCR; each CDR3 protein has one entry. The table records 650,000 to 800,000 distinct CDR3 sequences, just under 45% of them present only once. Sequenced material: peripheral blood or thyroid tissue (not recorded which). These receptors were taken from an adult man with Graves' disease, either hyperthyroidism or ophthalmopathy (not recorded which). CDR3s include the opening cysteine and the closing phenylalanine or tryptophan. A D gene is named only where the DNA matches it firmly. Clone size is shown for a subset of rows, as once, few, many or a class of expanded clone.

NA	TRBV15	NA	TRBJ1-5	CATSRGGQETQHF	TGTGCCACCAGCAGAGGCGGGCAAGAGACCCAGCATTTT
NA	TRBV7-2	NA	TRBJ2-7	CASSLARLEVPYEQYF	TGTGCCAGCAGCTTAGCAAGACTAGAGGTTCCCTACGAGCAGTACTTC
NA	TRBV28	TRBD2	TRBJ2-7	CASRPTSGGAYEQYF	TGTGCCAGCAGACCCACTAGCGGGGGGGCCTACGAGCAGTACTTC
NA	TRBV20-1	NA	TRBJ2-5	CSARDLLSVQETQYF	TGCAGTGCTAGAGATTTATTGAGCGTACAAGAGACCCAGTACTTC
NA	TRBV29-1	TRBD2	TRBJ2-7	CSVEDPGGYEQYF	TGCAGCGTTGAAGATCCGGGGGGGTACGAGCAGTACTTC
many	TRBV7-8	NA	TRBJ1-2	CASSPAQGVGYGYTF	TGTGCCAGCAGCCCCGCCCAGGGCGTCGGCTATGGCTACACCTTC
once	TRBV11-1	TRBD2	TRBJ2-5	CATWVGGGLKTQYF	TGTGCCACCTGGGTCGGCGGGGGGTTAAAGACCCAGTACTTC
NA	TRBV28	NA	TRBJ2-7	CASLRSGASYEQYF	TGTGCCAGCCTACGATCGGGAGCCTCCTACGAGCAGTACTTC
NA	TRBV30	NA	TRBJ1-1	CAWRLRGMWVTEAFF	TGTGCCTGGAGGTTGCGGGGGATGTGGGTCACTGAAGCTTTCTTT
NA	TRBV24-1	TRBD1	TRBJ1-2	CATSDPSGTGDGYGYTF	TGTGCCACCAGTGATCCTTCTGGGACAGGTGATGGCTATGGCTACACCTTC
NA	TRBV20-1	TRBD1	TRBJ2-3	CSAKSGQESSDTQYF	TGCAGTGCCAAGTCGGGACAGGAGAGCTCAGATACGCAGTATTTT
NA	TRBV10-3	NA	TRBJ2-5	CAISESEGSGETQYF	TGTGCCATCAGTGAGTCGGAAGGCAGCGGGGAGACCCAGTACTTC
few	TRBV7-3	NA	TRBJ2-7	CASSQPGRPSYEQYF	TGTGCCAGCAGCCAACCGGGACGGCCTTCCTACGAGCAGTACTTC
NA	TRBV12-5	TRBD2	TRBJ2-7	CASGLLAGGPYEQYF	TGTGCTAGTGGTTTGTTGGCGGGGGGGCCCTACGAGCAGTACTTC
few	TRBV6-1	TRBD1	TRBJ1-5	CASTMTRDRGQPQHF	TGTGCCAGCACCATGACCAGGGACAGGGGACAGCCCCAGCATTTT
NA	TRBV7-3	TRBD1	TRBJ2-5	CASSLRQGVRETQYF	TGTGCCAGCAGCTTACGACAGGGGGTACGGGAGACCCAGTACTTC
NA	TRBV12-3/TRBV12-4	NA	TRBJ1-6	CASSLESVANSPLHF	TGTGCCAGCAGTTTGGAGAGCGTGGCCAATTCACCCCTCCACTTT
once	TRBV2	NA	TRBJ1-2	CASSEGTEGYTF	TGTGCCAGCAGTGAAGGTACGGAAGGCTACACCTTC
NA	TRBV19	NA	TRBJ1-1	CASSLDGVREAFF	TGTGCCAGCAGCCTAGATGGGGTTCGGGAAGCTTTCTTT
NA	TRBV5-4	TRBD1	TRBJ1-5	CASSLGTGHSNQPQHF	TGTGCCAGCAGCTTGGGGACAGGGCATAGCAATCAGCCCCAGCATTTT
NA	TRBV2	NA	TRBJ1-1	CASSRSGGAAEAFF	TGTGCCAGCAGCCGTTCCGGAGGCGCGGCTGAAGCTTTCTTT
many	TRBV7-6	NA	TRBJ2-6	CASSLVSSHSGANVLTF	TGTGCCAGCAGCTTAGTTAGCAGTCATTCTGGGGCCAACGTCCTGACTTTC
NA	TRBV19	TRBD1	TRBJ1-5	CASSIGRTGDQPQHF	TGTGCCAGTAGTATAGGTAGGACAGGCGATCAGCCCCAGCATTTT
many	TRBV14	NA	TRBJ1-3	CASSQDLLSGNTIYF	TGTGCCAGCAGCCAAGATCTGCTCTCTGGAAACACCATATATTTT
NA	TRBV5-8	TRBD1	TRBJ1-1	CASSPSGGQTEAFF	TGTGCCAGCAGCCCTTCAGGGGGCCAGACTGAAGCTTTCTTT
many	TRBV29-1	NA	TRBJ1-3	CSVEAGYGNTIYF	TGCAGCGTTGAAGCGGGGTACGGAAACACCATATATTTT
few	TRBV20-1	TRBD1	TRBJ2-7	CSAQGQGISYEQYF	TGCAGTGCTCAAGGACAGGGGATCTCCTACGAGCAGTACTTC
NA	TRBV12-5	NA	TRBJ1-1	CASGLDTEAFF	TGTGCTAGTGGTTTGGACACTGAAGCTTTCTTT
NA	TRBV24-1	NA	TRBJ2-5	CATSDPGHIQKTQYF	TGTGCCACCAGTGACCCGGGACACATCCAAAAGACCCAGTACTTC
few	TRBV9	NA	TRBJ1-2	CASSQGRSLDYGYTF	TGTGCCAGCAGCCAAGGGCGGAGTTTGGACTATGGCTACACCTTC
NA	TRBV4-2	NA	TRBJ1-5	CASSQDHSNQPQHF	TGTGCCAGCAGCCAAGACCATAGCAATCAGCCCCAGCATTTT
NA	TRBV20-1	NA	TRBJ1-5	CSARGQLADQPQHF	TGCAGTGCTAGAGGGCAGCTAGCGGATCAGCCCCAGCATTTT
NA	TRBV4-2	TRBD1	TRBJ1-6	CASSPPGTGRNSPLHF	TGTGCCAGCAGCCCCCCCGGGACAGGGCGGAATTCACCCCTCCACTTT
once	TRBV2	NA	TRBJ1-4	CASSAIGTSNEKLFF	TGTGCCAGCAGTGCCATCGGGACTTCTAATGAAAAACTGTTTTTT
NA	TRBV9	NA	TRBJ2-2	CASSVGIRTGELFF	TGTGCCAGCAGCGTAGGCATTCGCACAGGGGAGCTGTTTTTT
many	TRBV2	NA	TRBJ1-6	CASTNPRDPNSPLHF	TGTGCCAGCACTAATCCTCGGGATCCAAATTCACCCCTCCACTTT
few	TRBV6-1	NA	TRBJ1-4	CASGPNEKLFF	TGTGCCAGCGGCCCAAATGAAAAACTGTTTTTT
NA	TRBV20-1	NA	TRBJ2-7	CSARGTWHYEQYF	TGCAGTGCTCGCGGGACGTGGCACTACGAGCAGTACTTC
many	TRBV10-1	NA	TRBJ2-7	CASSGASAYEQYF	TGCGCCAGCAGTGGGGCCTCTGCCTACGAGCAGTACTTC
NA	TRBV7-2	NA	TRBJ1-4	CASSHSGGRGNEKLFF	TGTGCCAGCAGCCATAGCGGGGGCAGGGGAAATGAAAAACTGTTTTTT
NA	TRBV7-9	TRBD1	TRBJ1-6	CASSEQGPPLHF	TGTGCCAGCAGCGAACAGGGGCCGCCCCTCCACTTT
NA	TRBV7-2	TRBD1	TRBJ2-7	CASSLTRTGGDEQYF	TGTGCCAGCAGCTTGACGCGGACAGGGGGCGACGAGCAGTACTTC
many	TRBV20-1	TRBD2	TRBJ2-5	CSAMGTSWETQYF	TGCAGTGCTATGGGGACTAGCTGGGAGACCCAGTACTTC
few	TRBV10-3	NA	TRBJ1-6	CAIRAMRDRDNSPLHF	TGTGCCATCAGGGCGATGAGGGACCGTGATAATTCACCCCTCCACTTT
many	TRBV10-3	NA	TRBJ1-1	CATCEDSMNTEAFF	TGTGCCACCTGTGAGGACAGCATGAACACTGAAGCTTTCTTT
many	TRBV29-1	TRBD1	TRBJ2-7	CSVAGQGLNEQYF	TGCAGCGTCGCGGGACAGGGTCTCAACGAGCAGTACTTC
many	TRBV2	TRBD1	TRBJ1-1	CASSRTGEAFF	TGTGCCAGCAGTAGGACAGGTGAAGCTTTCTTT
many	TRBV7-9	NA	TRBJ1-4	CASSFGGTNEKLFF	TGTGCCAGCAGCTTTGGGGGAACTAATGAAAAACTGTTTTTT
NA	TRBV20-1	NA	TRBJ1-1	CSLGAQKQAFF	TGCAGTTTAGGGGCACAGAAACAAGCTTTCTTT
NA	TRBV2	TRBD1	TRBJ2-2	CASSPQGVGNTGELFF	TGTGCCAGCAGTCCTCAGGGGGTTGGGAACACCGGGGAGCTGTTTTTT
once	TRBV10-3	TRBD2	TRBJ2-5	CASSTSRIGETQYF	TGTGCCAGCTCGACTAGCAGAATCGGGGAGACCCAGTACTTC
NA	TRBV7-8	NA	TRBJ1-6	CASSLRWKGSNSPLHF	TGTGCCAGCAGCCTGCGCTGGAAGGGGAGTAATTCACCCCTCCACTTT
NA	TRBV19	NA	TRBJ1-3	CATRSTGSGSTIYF	TGTGCCACACGATCGACAGGCTCTGGAAGCACCATATATTTT
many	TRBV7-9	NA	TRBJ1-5	CASSLGSGFGQPQHF	TGTGCCAGCAGCTTAGGCTCAGGGTTCGGGCAGCCCCAGCATTTT
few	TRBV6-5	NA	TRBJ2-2	CASSRAGRNTGELFF	TGTGCCAGCAGTCGAGCGGGCCGCAACACCGGGGAGCTGTTTTTT
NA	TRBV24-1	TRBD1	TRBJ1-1	CATSDGQGEAFF	TGTGCCACCAGTGACGGACAGGGTGAAGCTTTCTTT
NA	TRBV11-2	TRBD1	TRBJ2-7	CASSWGQGDSYGQYF	TGTGCCAGCAGTTGGGGACAGGGTGACTCCTACGGGCAGTACTTC
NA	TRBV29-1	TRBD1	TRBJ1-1	CSRTGDMYTEAFF	TGCAGCCGGACAGGGGATATGTACACTGAAGCTTTCTTT
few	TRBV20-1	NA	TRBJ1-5	CSARPLTSTGGNQPQHF	TGCAGTGCTAGACCATTGACCTCAACCGGGGGCAATCAGCCCCAGCATTTT
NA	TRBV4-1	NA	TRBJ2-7	CASSQAGTYEQYF	TGCGCCAGCAGCCAGGCGGGGACCTACGAGCAGTACTTC